Shown below are 14 T cell receptor beta chains from a single sample sequenced in a study of cytomegalovirus exposure and HLA in healthy donors. 13 Jbeta primers and 60 Vbeta primers were used for the PCR. The repertoire was sequenced with immunoSEQ multiplex PCR; TCRdb's copy has only in-frame clones and lacks some. Of about 61,000 clones listed, roughly 90% are singletons. Material: PBMCs. Source of these receptors: a young man in good health and CMV-seropositive.

J is TRBJ2-7 and V is TRBV28; 13 bases map to TRBD2. Germline assignment: CDR1 MDHEN and CDR2 SYDVKM. The V segment lost 2 bases and the J segment 5 bases; nucleotides outside the gene matches: 6. The CDR3 runs to 16 residues. The CDR3 loop reads CASSLGLAGEDHEQYF. As DNA, the CDR3 is TGTGCCAGCAGTTTAGGACTAGCGGGAGAAGACCACGAGCAGTACTTC.

The chain has TRBV13 and TRBJ2-7; D perhaps matches TRBD2 (7 bases). The CDR3 consists of 17 residues. Looked up from germline, CDR1 is PRHDT and CDR2 is FYEKMQ (reference sequence). V was cut by 0 bases and J by 4 bases, with 19 bases left in between. The CDR3 spells CASSLGGRAGAQYEQYF. CDR3 DNA: TGTGCCAGCAGCTTAGGAGGCAGGGCGGGGGCGCAATACGAGCAGTACTTC.

The chain combines TRBV6-4 with TRBJ2-2; a possible D gene is TRBD1 (5 bases). The CDR3 length is 15 residues. Germline lookup yields CDR1 MRHNA and CDR2 SNTAGT. V was pared by 5 bases and J by 6 bases, with 16 bases between. The DNA for the CDR3 is TGTGCCAGCAGTTTAGACCCCTGGACACCCGGGGAGCTGTTTTTT. This encodes CASSLDPWTPGELFF.

This clone showed up just once. The chain has TRBV4-3 and TRBJ2-3; D perhaps matches TRBD2 (5 bases). This CDR3 spans 18 amino acids. From germline, CDR1 is LGHNA and CDR2 YSLEER. Trimming cost V 0 bases and J 3 bases, with 19 bases left between them. The CDR3: CASSQDIGRARRTDTQYF. CDR3 DNA: TGCGCCAGCAGCCAAGATATTGGGCGAGCGCGGAGGACAGATACGCAGTATTTT.

The rearrangement joins TRBV23-1 to TRBJ2-1, with 10 bases matching TRBD1. TRBV23-1 qualifies as an ORF whose function is uncertain. V dropped 4 bases and J dropped 4; count of bases not matched to a gene: 10. This CDR3 region has 17 residues. CDR3 DNA sequence: TGCGCCAGCAGTCGTACCGGGACAGGGGATCCTTACAATGAGCAGTTCTTC. Its translation: CASSRTGTGDPYNEQFF.

The chain combines TRBV9 with TRBJ2-5, with 8 bases identical to TRBD2. The CDR3 is 16 amino acids. The germline V gene encodes CDR1 SGDLS and CDR2 YYNGEE. V dropped 0 bases and J dropped 2; count of bases not matched to a gene: 6. The CDR3 nucleotides read TGTGCCAGCAGCGTAGGCCTAGCGGGTGCACAAGAGACCCAGTACTTC. The encoded protein is CASSVGLAGAQETQYF.

V and J are TRBV10-1 and TRBJ2-3, with D possibly TRBD2 on 6 matching bases. Per germline, CDR1 WNHNN and CDR2 SYGVQD (reference sequence). The CDR3 is 15 residues long. Trimming removed 3 bases at V and 1 base at J, with 11 bases between. The CDR3 DNA is TGCGCCAGCAGTGACCCCCAGCGGGGCACAGATACGCAGTATTTT. Its translation is CASSDPQRGTDTQYF.

This clone was seen a few times. The germline gene is not matched at one end of the junction; a read error may be the cause. The sample contains more than one DNA sequence encoding this CDR3. This chain joins TRBV4-1 and TRBJ1-4; 10 bases are a match to TRBD1. The CDR3 has 15 amino acids. CDR1 is MGHRA and CDR2 is YSYEKL in the germline V gene. In DNA form, the CDR3 reads TGTGCCAGCAGCCGAGGGACAGGGGCAAATGAAAAACTGTTTTTT. It specifies CASSRGTGANEKLFF.

A single count supports this clone. The V gene is TRBV5-6, the J gene TRBJ1-1; 8 bases align to TRBD1. Germline CDR1 is SGHDT and CDR2 is YYEEEE. V shed 4 bases and J 4 bases; nucleotides not matched to a gene: 6. CDR3 size: 14 residues. The CDR3 DNA follows: TGTGCCAGCAGCCTCGGACAGGGAACCACTGAAGCTTTCTTT. This sequence encodes CASSLGQGTTEAFF.

CDR3 coding DNA: TGTGCTAGTGGTTCATGGTACAACTCCGGGAGGGCTGTTGAGCAGTTCTTC. Amino acid sequence: CASGSWYNSGRAVEQFF. The chain has TRBV12-5 and TRBJ2-1; TRBD2 matches 8 bases. Germline CDR1 reads LGHNT; CDR2 reads FRNRAP. The CDR3 runs to 17 residues. Losses at the gene ends were 4 bases for V and 9 bases for J; bases not matched to a gene: 17.

The V and J genes are TRBV9 and TRBJ2-2; D uncertain. V lost 4 bases and J lost 0, with 7 bases in between. CDR1 SGDLS and CDR2 YYNGEE come from the germline V gene. This CDR3 region has 14 residues. The CDR3 loop reads CASSPNANTGELFF. DNA of the CDR3: TGTGCCAGCAGCCCTAACGCGAACACCGGGGAGCTGTTTTTT. The variable domain in full, completed from reference TRBV9 and TRBJ2-2, reads DSGVTQTPKHLITATGQRVTLRCSPRSGDLSVYWYQQSLDQGLQFLIQYYNGEERAKGNILERFSAQQFPDLHSELNLSSLELGDSALYFCASSPNANTGELFFGEGSRLTVL.

CDR3 coding DNA: TGTGCCAGCAGTGCCCGGAGGACCGGGGAGCTGTTTTTT. Protein: CASSARRTGELFF. The gene calls are TRBV6-4 and TRBJ2-2; tentative D call: TRBD2 (5 bases). Germline loops: CDR1 MRHNA, CDR2 SNTAGT. CDR3 length: 13 amino acids. Trimming cost V 4 bases and J 5 bases, with 8 bases left between them.

This chain links TRBV13 with TRBJ2-7; 7 bases align to TRBD1. V shed 5 bases and J 6 bases; nucleotides not matched to a gene: 7. This CDR3 comprises 13 residues. Germline V CDR1 and CDR2: PRHDT, FYEKMQ (reference sequence). The CDR3 DNA is TGTGCCAGCAGCCCGCTACAGGGGACCGAGCAGTACTTC. Protein sequence: CASSPLQGTEQYF.

This clone occurred once. The chain carries TRBV11-3 and TRBJ2-7, with 7 nucleotides matching TRBD2. Germline V gene data show CDR1 as SGHNT and CDR2 as YENEEA. J gave up 3 bases and V 10 bases, and 9 bases lay outside the gene matches. This CDR3 comprises 13 residues. DNA of the CDR3: TGTGCCACGGGGCTAGCGGTAGACTACGAGCAGTACTTC. Translated: CATGLAVDYEQYF.